The 11 T cell receptor beta chains given below trace back to one sample, sequenced in a study of human T cells and chemical hapten exposure. The time point: patch test 3, about 24 weeks after DPC sensitization. Treatment indicated: therapeutic diphenylcyclopropenone sensitization with weekly scalp DPC. TCRdb fed the RACE reads into MiXCR, producing one record per CDR3 protein. The sample records 150,000 to 200,000 distinct CDR3 sequences, 28% being singletons. The material was whole blood, obtained in connection with sensitization to the hapten diphenylcyclopropenone (DPC). These receptors came from a woman in her late teens or twenties with alopecia areata. Some clones in this sample may be carry-over from other donors' samples.

The genes are TRBV3-1 and TRBJ2-7, with D possibly matching TRBD1 (5 bases). In germline, CDR1 is LGHDT, CDR2 YNNKEL (reference sequence). The V and J ends lost 3 bases and 6 bases respectively, with 21 bases between them. The length of the CDR3 is 16 residues. Here the CDR3 DNA reads TGTGCCAGCAGCCACCCCCCGGGCAGGGTAACGGGCGAGCAGTACTTC. Its protein product is CASSHPPGRVTGEQYF.

Concerning this clonotype itself: At one end the junction does not follow the germline gene, possibly because of a read error. The chain links TRBV9 to TRBJ2-1; 9 bases are shared with TRBD1. The CDR3 totals 11 residues. Germline V lookup: CDR1 SGDLS, CDR2 YYNGEE. CDR3 nucleotide sequence: TGTGCCAGCAGTGACTGGACAGGGGCGGTCTTC. It codes for CASSDWTGAVF.

As to this clonotype: At one of its ends the junction is not consistent with the germline gene, which may arise from a read error. The chain links TRBV20-1 to TRBJ1-2; no reliable D call. Germline loops: CDR1 DFQATT, CDR2 SNEGSKA (reference sequence). The CDR3 is 10 amino acids. CDR3 nucleotides: TGCAGTGCGAGAGACTATGGCTACACCTTC. Translated: CSARDYGYTF.

This clonotype was seen a few times. The chain combines TRBV29-1 with TRBJ2-7, with D unresolved. Germline CDR1 reads SQVTM; CDR2 reads ANQGSEA. The CDR3 is made up of 10 amino acids. The V gene lost 4 bases and the J gene lost 3 bases, with 4 bases spanning the gap. CDR3: CSVADYEQYF. The CDR3 coding sequence is TGCAGCGTTGCTGACTACGAGCAGTACTTC.

This chain uses TRBV7-2 with TRBJ2-2; D is unresolved. The CDR3 consists of 13 residues. The germline V and J ends were trimmed by 7 bases and 4 bases, with 10 bases remaining between them. Germline V gene data show CDR1 as SGHTA and CDR2 as FQGNSA. The CDR3 DNA is TGTGCCAGCACGGGTGTAACCACCGGGGAGCTGTTTTTT. This codes for CASTGVTTGELFF. Supplemented by reference TRBV7-2 and TRBJ2-2, the full variable domain reads GAGVSQSPSNKVTEKGKDVELRCDPISGHTALYWYRQSLGQGLEFLIYFQGNSAPDKSGLPSDRFSAERTGGSVSTLTIQRTQQEDSAVYLCASTGVTTGELFFGEGSRLTVL.

This clonotype has only a few counts. V and J are TRBV24-1 and TRBJ2-3, with 8 bases aligning to TRBD2. Trimming at V came to 4 bases and at J to 5 bases, leaving 4 bases not matched to a gene. The CDR3 is 14 residues long. The germline V gene has CDR1 KGHDR and CDR2 SFDVKD. CDR3 region: CATSERGAGDTQYF. Here the CDR3 DNA reads TGTGCCACCAGTGAGCGGGGGGCGGGAGATACGCAGTATTTT.

This rearrangement joins TRBV10-3 to TRBJ1-1, with a possible D match to TRBD1 (5 bases). CDR1 is ENHRY, CDR2 SYGVKD, per germline. The CDR3 loop spans 12 amino acids. Trimming shortened V by 6 bases and J by 4 bases, and 9 bases separated the two germline ends. The CDR3 sequence: CAIRGLGTEAFF. The DNA for the CDR3 is TGTGCCATCAGGGGGCTGGGCACTGAAGCTTTCTTT.

This clonotype occurred a few times. This chain joins TRBV29-1 and TRBJ2-1; the D is unclear. Germline lookup yields CDR1 SQVTM and CDR2 ANQGSEA. The V end lost 3 bases, the J end lost 10 bases, and 13 bases lay between the germline ends. The CDR3 contains 12 residues. The CDR3 here is CSVESGAWEQFF. DNA for the CDR3: TGCAGCGTTGAGTCCGGCGCGTGGGAGCAGTTCTTC.

With respect to this clonotype: This may stem from a read error, because a much larger clone lies one nucleotide away. The J gene is TRBJ1-1, the V gene TRBV7-8; D is ambiguous. Germline CDR1 reads SGHVS; CDR2 reads FQNEAQ. This CDR3 region has 15 residues. The DNA for the CDR3 is TGTGCCCGCAGCCCCCGAAAGGAGTGGTACACTGAAGCTTTCTTT. This translates into CARSPRKEWYTEAFF.

This clonotype was found a few times. The chain has TRBV9 and TRBJ2-3; TRBD2 is a possible D gene (6 bases). There are 16 residues in the CDR3. Germline V gene sequence: CDR1 SGDLS, CDR2 YYNGEE. V was shortened by 1 base and J by 2 bases, with 14 bases between the two germline ends. The CDR3 coding sequence is TGTGCCAGCAGCGTAATTCCGGGAGTCACCACAGATACGCAGTATTTT. Translation: CASSVIPGVTTDTQYF.

This clonotype was counted at least ten times. The chain employs TRBV11-2 and TRBJ2-2; TRBD2 aligns across 8 bases. V gave up 5 bases and J gave up 5 bases; unmatched junction bases: 10. Germline CDR1 and CDR2: SGHAT and FQNNGV. The CDR3 spans 16 residues. The CDR3 DNA sequence: TGTGCCAGCAGCGTTAGCGGGAATGTAAGGACCGGGGAGCTGTTTTTT. Its translation: CASSVSGNVRTGELFF.